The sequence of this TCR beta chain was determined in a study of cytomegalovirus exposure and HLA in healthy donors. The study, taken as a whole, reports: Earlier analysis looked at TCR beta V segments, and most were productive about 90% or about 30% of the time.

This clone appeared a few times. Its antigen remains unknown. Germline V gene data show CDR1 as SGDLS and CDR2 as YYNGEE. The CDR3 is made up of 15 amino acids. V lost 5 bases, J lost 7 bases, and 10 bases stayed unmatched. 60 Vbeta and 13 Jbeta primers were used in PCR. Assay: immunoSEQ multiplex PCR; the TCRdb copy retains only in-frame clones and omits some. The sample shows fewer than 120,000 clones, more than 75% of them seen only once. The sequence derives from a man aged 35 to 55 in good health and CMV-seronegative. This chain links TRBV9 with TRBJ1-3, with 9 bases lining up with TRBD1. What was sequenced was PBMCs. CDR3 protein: CASSSLGGQGNTIYF. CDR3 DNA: TGTGCCAGCAGTTCTCTTGGGGGACAGGGCAACACCATATATTTT.